This T cell receptor beta chain originates from a study of CD8 T cells in ankylosing spondylitis. Overall study results and limits: Ankylosing spondylitis blood appeared to carry a characteristic TCR beta motif of roughly eight highly homologous variants. Relatively rare in peripheral blood, disease-linked clones were also CD8+.

This CDR3 has 14 amino acids. The germline V gene encodes CDR1 SGHTA and CDR2 FQGTGA. Losses at the gene ends were 5 bases for V and 8 bases for J; bases not matched to a gene: 7. Quantitative 5'-RACE with molecular barcodes generated TCR beta libraries. One entry per CDR3 protein results from TCRdb running MiXCR on the 5' RACE reads. Here the sample spans around 770,000 distinct CDR3 sequences, 15% to 20% being singletons. As to this clonotype: The target antigen is unknown.

The sequence came from a male donor with ankylosing spondylitis. Sequencing used blood, either unsorted or a sorted T cell fraction (not recorded which). This sequence joins TRBV7-3 and TRBJ2-4; 9 positions match TRBD1. CDR3 bases: TGTGCCAGCAGCCCCTCGGGACAGGGTGACATTCAGTACTTC. Protein sequence: CASSPSGQGDIQYF.